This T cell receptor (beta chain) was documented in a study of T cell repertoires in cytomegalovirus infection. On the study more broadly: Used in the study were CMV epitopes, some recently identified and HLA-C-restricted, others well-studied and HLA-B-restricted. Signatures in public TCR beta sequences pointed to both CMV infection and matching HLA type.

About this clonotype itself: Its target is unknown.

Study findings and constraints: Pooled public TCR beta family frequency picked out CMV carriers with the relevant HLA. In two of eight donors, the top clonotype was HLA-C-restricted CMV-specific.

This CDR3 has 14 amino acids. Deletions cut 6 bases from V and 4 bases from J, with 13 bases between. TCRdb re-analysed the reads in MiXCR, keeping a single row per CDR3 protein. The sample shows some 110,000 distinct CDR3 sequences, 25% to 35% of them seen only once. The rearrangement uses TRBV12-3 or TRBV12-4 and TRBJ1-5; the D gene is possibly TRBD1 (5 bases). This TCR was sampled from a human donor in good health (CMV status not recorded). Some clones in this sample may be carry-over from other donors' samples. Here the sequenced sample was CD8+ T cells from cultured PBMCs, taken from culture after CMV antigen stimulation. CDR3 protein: CASSPVGVNQPQHF. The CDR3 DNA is TGTGCCAGCAGCCCTGTGGGGGTGAATCAGCCCCAGCATTTT.